One T cell receptor beta chain is described in this entry. Antigen unknown. Patients picked for sequencing had shown CD8+CD57+ cell expansion detected by flow cytometry. Every one of the patients had aplastic anemia (severe, acquired). Researchers used genomic DNA as the template to profile TCR beta VDJ and CDR3. TCRdb reprocessed the reads via MiXCR and lists one record per CDR3 protein. The table shows more than 250,000 distinct CDR3 sequences, with approximately 82% occurring only once. The CDR3 length is 14 residues. Germline V lookup: CDR1 LNHNV, CDR2 YYDKDF (reference sequence). V lost 5 bases and J lost 8, with 19 bases in between. The data were obtained in a study of CD8+CD57+ T cells in acquired aplastic anemia. Study details: When averaged, DNA from sorted CD4+ and CD8+ cells came to approximately 3 ug. Study-wide results and limits: Fewer than 35 sequences, all CD8+ CDR3, were shared between patients and controls. Controls did not differ significantly from patients in CD8+ Simpson's diversity.

This TCR came from a human donor with aplastic anemia. The material sequenced was sorted CD4+, CD8+, or CD8+CD57+ T cells (not recorded which) from PBMCs. The chain carries TRBV15 and TRBJ2-7, with D possibly matching TRBD1 (7 bases). CDR3 region: CATSGGGLADKQYF. CDR3 bases: TGTGCCACCAGCGGAGGGGGCCTAGCCGACAAGCAGTACTTC.